The clone carrying this T cell receptor beta chain was observed a single time. The antigen is undetermined. This sample was taken from a study of T cell responses to AZD1222 COVID-19 vaccine. Profiling relied on immunoSEQ multiplex PCR, and the TCRdb table lists in-frame clones only, not all of them. The table records 82,000 or so clones, roughly nine tenths of them present only once. Study-wide findings and caveats: In all cases, repertoires were sampled only after the peak T cell response. Targeting of unmutated variant regions was reportedly seen in nearly half of spike-specific TCRs. The sample set comprised mostly white British donors with more females, and clonal diversity was possibly underestimated.

This sequence was found in an adult in good health. This material consisted of peripheral blood, taken on day 0 of AZD1222 vaccination.

The CDR3 region has the DNA TGTGCCAGTATGTGGTGGTCGGGGTACACTGAAGCTTTCTTT. As protein: CASMWWSGYTEAFF. The rearrangement links TRBV19 to TRBJ1-1; no clear D gene. The CDR3 is 14 amino acids. V was trimmed by 7 bases and J by 3 bases, leaving 15 bases between them. From germline, CDR1 is LNHDA and CDR2 SQIVND (reference sequence).